The 21 T cell receptor beta chains listed next were all sequenced from one sample in a study of T cells in Graves' hyperthyroidism and ophthalmopathy. Amplified regions were TCR beta CDR3 sequences from RNA transcripts. The TCR CDR3 first-round RT-PCR relied on the HTBI primer set. Each CDR3 protein is one row after TCRdb ran MiXCR on the multiplex PCR reads. In the table there are hundreds of thousands of distinct CDR3 sequences, just under 20% of which are singletons. The sample taken for sequencing was blood. Source of these receptors: a middle-aged man with Graves' ophthalmopathy.

This clonotype has more than one count but fewer than ten. The chain recombines TRBV19 with TRBJ2-7, with TRBD2 matching over 11 bases. V gave up 5 bases and J gave up 2 bases; unmatched junction bases: 5. The CDR3 is made up of 15 amino acids. Germline lookup yields CDR1 LNHDA and CDR2 SQIVND (reference sequence). CDR3 nucleotides: TGTGCCAGTAGTGTGGGACTAGCGGTCACCTACGAGCAGTACTTC. The encoded protein is CASSVGLAVTYEQYF.

In this sample, this clonotype turned up a few times. The chain couples TRBV4-2 to TRBJ1-5; D not resolved. The CDR3 extends over 15 amino acids. Per the germline V gene, CDR1 is LGHNA and CDR2 is YNFKEQ. V was pared by 1 base and J by 3 bases, with 10 bases between. The CDR3 DNA is TGTGCCAGCAGCCAAGGTTTAAAGATCAATCAGCCCCAGCATTTT. Its protein is CASSQGLKINQPQHF.

The chain has TRBV24-1 and TRBJ2-7; D may be TRBD1 (6 bases). Germline loops: CDR1 KGHDR, CDR2 SFDVKD. V gave up 6 bases and J gave up 3 bases, with 14 bases separating them. This CDR3 has 14 amino acids. CDR3 sequence reads: CATSSRTEIYEQYF. DNA of the CDR3: TGTGCCACCAGTTCCAGGACAGAGATCTACGAGCAGTACTTC.

This clonotype came up many times. This chain connects TRBV28 to TRBJ1-1; D not certain. The CDR3 extends over 13 amino acids. Germline V lookup: CDR1 MDHEN, CDR2 SYDVKM. Trimming cost V 2 bases and J 6 bases, with 10 bases left between them. The CDR3 protein is CASSLDGRAEAFF. The CDR3 DNA follows: TGTGCCAGCAGTTTAGATGGGCGCGCTGAAGCTTTCTTT.

This rearrangement joins TRBV7-3 to TRBJ2-5; 7 bases fit TRBD1. V lost 5 bases and J lost 5; bases outside the gene matches: 8. Germline CDR1 is SGHTA and CDR2 is FQGTGA. The CDR3 is 14 residues long. In DNA form, the CDR3 reads TGTGCCAGCAGCCCCGGACAGGTCGGGGAGACCCAGTACTTC. Translating gives CASSPGQVGETQYF. The whole variable domain, filled in from reference TRBV7-3 and TRBJ2-5, reads GAGVSQTPSNKVTEKGKYVELRCDPISGHTALYWYRQSLGQGPEFLIYFQGTGAADDSGLPNDRFFAVRPEGSVSTLKIQRTERGDSAVYLCASSPGQVGETQYFGPGTRLLVL.

This clonotype has more than one count but fewer than ten. The chain uses TRBV30 and TRBJ1-5, with TRBD1 as a possible D gene (5 bases). V was pared by 2 bases and J by 2 bases, with 10 bases between. CDR3 size: 14 residues. Germline CDR1 GTSNPN, CDR2 SVGIG (reference sequence). The CDR3 coding sequence is TGTGCCTGGAGTAAGGGGATTGGCAATCAGCCCCAGCATTTT. Protein product: CAWSKGIGNQPQHF.

The chain carries TRBV18 and TRBJ1-1; D is unresolved. V lost 0 bases to trimming and J lost 7 bases, with 12 bases between them. Germline V gene lookup returns CDR1 KGHSH and CDR2 LQKENI. This CDR3 spans 14 amino acids. Here the CDR3 reads CASSPPQAQDEAFF. The CDR3 region has the DNA TGTGCCAGCTCACCACCCCAGGCTCAAGATGAAGCTTTCTTT.

Ten or more counts support this clonotype. V usage is TRBV20-1 and J usage is TRBJ1-1; D might be TRBD1 (6 bases). V was pared by 2 bases and J by 0 bases, with 13 bases between. Germline CDR1 reads DFQATT; CDR2 reads SNEGSKA (reference sequence). CDR3 length equals 15 residues. The CDR3 nucleotides are TGCAGTGCTAGACCTAAAGACAGGATGAACACTGAAGCTTTCTTT. Its protein product is CSARPKDRMNTEAFF.

The V and J genes are TRBV5-1 and TRBJ2-2, with a weak D call TRBD1 (6 bases). V was pared by 3 bases and J by 3 bases, with 18 bases between. Germline assignment: CDR1 SGHRS and CDR2 YFSETQ. The CDR3 totals 17 residues. The CDR3 loop is CASSSTGPGHHTGELFF. CDR3 sequence (DNA): TGCGCCAGCAGCTCCACCGGTCCGGGACACCACACCGGGGAGCTGTTTTTT.

This clonotype has just a few counts. The chain combines TRBV20-1 with TRBJ2-7; D is unclear. The V end lost 0 bases, the J end lost 2 bases, and 14 bases lay between the germline ends. CDR1 and CDR2 (germline): DFQATT, SNEGSKA (reference sequence). The CDR3 sequence is 15 residues long. The CDR3 here is CSARDKRETTYEQYF. The CDR3 DNA reads TGCAGTGCTAGAGATAAGCGTGAAACCACCTACGAGCAGTACTTC.

This clonotype was detected only a few times. The junction departs from germline at one end; a sequencing error may be responsible. This chain uses TRBV5-1 with TRBJ2-2; the D gene could be TRBD1 or TRBD2 (5 bases each). The CDR3 loop spans 15 amino acids. Germline CDR1 is SGHRS and CDR2 is YFSETQ. This CDR3 reads CASTRVGGNTGELFF. DNA of the CDR3: TGTGCCAGCACCCGAGTTGGGGGGAACACCGGGGAGCTGTTTTTT.

The V and J genes are TRBV4-3 and TRBJ2-1, with 7 bases identical to TRBD2. CDR1 is LGHNA and CDR2 is YSLEER in the germline V gene. The junction had 5 bases not matched to a gene; V was cut back by 1 base and J by 5 bases. The CDR3 extends over 15 amino acids. The CDR3 DNA follows: TGCGCCAGCAGCCAAGGGCGACTAGCCCACAATGAGCAGTTCTTC. Protein sequence: CASSQGRLAHNEQFF.

There are many counts of this clonotype. CDR3 bases: TGTGCCAGCTCCCCAGGGGGGCGCGGGTACACTGAAGCTTTCTTT. It codes for CASSPGGRGYTEAFF. The rearrangement links TRBV18 to TRBJ1-1, with TRBD1 matching over 7 bases. From germline, CDR1 is KGHSH and CDR2 LQKENI. This CDR3 is built from 15 residues. V was pared by 6 bases and J by 3 bases, with 10 bases of the junction left unmatched.

This chain links TRBV5-8 with TRBJ2-7, with D perhaps TRBD2 (5 bases). Trimming stripped 0 bases from V and 7 bases from J, with 14 bases between. The CDR3 has 14 residues. Germline lookup yields CDR1 SGHTS and CDR2 YDEGEE. CDR3 loop: CASSLGGLRGEQYF. The DNA for the CDR3 is TGTGCCAGCAGCTTGGGCGGGCTACGCGGGGAGCAGTACTTC.

The rearrangement joins TRBV4-1 to TRBJ1-6, with D possibly being TRBD1 (5 bases). CDR3 size: 15 residues. The V end lost 1 base, the J end lost 9 bases, and 13 bases lay between the germline ends. From germline, CDR1 is MGHRA and CDR2 YSYEKL. CDR3 sequence reads: CASSQVGVGGSPLHF. The CDR3 bases are TGCGCCAGCAGCCAAGTTGGAGTCGGGGGTTCACCCCTCCACTTT.

This clonotype has ten or more counts. J is TRBJ2-5 and V is TRBV5-5; D remains ambiguous. V was pared by 6 bases and J by 5 bases, with 23 bases between. The CDR3 has 16 residues. In germline, CDR1 is SGHKS, CDR2 YYEKEE (reference sequence). The DNA for the CDR3 is TGTGCCAGCACCCCCGTTGGATCCTTCAATGGGGAGACCCAGTACTTC. It translates to CASTPVGSFNGETQYF.

The chain employs TRBV29-1 and TRBJ2-7, with unresolved D. The germline V gene encodes CDR1 SQVTM and CDR2 ANQGSEA. This CDR3 region has 14 residues. Trimming took off 5 bases at V and 0 bases at J, with 14 bases between the two ends. DNA for the CDR3: TGCAGCGTTAGGGTTGCGGTGTCCTCCTACGAGCAGTACTTC. This translates into CSVRVAVSSYEQYF.

This clonotype was observed at least ten times. The CDR3, as DNA: TGTGCCAGCAGCTTAGGCTTTTCGGGAGGGAGGCAGTACTTC. This translates into CASSLGFSGGRQYF. The chain combines TRBV7-6 with TRBJ2-7; TRBD2 matches at 8 bases. The V segment lost 1 base and the J segment 9 bases; nucleotides outside the gene matches: 8. The CDR3 totals 14 residues. From germline, CDR1 is SGHVS and CDR2 FNYEAQ. Together with reference TRBV7-6 and TRBJ2-7, the CDR3 gives the full variable domain: GAGVSQSPRYKVTKRGQDVALRCDPISGHVSLYWYRQALGQGPEFLTYFNYEAQQDKSGLPNDRFSAERPEGSISTLTIQRTEQRDSAMYRCASSLGFSGGRQYFGPGTRLTVT.

This clonotype was detected a few times. This chain joins TRBV7-3 and TRBJ2-1, with 7 nucleotides matching TRBD2. The CDR3 is made up of 13 amino acids. With V trimmed by 4 bases and J by 6 bases, 3 bases remained unmatched. Germline V gene data show CDR1 as SGHTA and CDR2 as FQGTGA. The CDR3 nucleotides are TGTGCCAGCAGCTGGACTAGACGCAATGAGCAGTTCTTC. Protein sequence: CASSWTRRNEQFF.

The sample holds a few counts of this clonotype. This chain joins TRBV10-3 and TRBJ1-1; perhaps TRBD1 as D (6 bases). V shed 4 bases and J shed 6 bases, with 9 bases lying between them. Germline V gene sequence: CDR1 ENHRY, CDR2 SYGVKD. This CDR3 spans 12 amino acids. CDR3 in amino acids: CAISGTAPEAFF. The CDR3 region has the DNA TGTGCCATCAGTGGGACAGCCCCTGAAGCTTTCTTT.

This chain connects TRBV12-5 to TRBJ2-3, with D tentatively TRBD1 or TRBD2 (6 bases each). From germline, CDR1 is LGHNT and CDR2 FRNRAP. Trimming took off 6 bases at V and 2 bases at J, with 24 bases between the two ends. The CDR3 extends over 18 amino acids. In nucleotides, the CDR3 is TGTGCTAGTGGCTCCTCGAGGGGGGCTGTACCGAACACAGATACGCAGTATTTT. This encodes CASGSSRGAVPNTDTQYF.